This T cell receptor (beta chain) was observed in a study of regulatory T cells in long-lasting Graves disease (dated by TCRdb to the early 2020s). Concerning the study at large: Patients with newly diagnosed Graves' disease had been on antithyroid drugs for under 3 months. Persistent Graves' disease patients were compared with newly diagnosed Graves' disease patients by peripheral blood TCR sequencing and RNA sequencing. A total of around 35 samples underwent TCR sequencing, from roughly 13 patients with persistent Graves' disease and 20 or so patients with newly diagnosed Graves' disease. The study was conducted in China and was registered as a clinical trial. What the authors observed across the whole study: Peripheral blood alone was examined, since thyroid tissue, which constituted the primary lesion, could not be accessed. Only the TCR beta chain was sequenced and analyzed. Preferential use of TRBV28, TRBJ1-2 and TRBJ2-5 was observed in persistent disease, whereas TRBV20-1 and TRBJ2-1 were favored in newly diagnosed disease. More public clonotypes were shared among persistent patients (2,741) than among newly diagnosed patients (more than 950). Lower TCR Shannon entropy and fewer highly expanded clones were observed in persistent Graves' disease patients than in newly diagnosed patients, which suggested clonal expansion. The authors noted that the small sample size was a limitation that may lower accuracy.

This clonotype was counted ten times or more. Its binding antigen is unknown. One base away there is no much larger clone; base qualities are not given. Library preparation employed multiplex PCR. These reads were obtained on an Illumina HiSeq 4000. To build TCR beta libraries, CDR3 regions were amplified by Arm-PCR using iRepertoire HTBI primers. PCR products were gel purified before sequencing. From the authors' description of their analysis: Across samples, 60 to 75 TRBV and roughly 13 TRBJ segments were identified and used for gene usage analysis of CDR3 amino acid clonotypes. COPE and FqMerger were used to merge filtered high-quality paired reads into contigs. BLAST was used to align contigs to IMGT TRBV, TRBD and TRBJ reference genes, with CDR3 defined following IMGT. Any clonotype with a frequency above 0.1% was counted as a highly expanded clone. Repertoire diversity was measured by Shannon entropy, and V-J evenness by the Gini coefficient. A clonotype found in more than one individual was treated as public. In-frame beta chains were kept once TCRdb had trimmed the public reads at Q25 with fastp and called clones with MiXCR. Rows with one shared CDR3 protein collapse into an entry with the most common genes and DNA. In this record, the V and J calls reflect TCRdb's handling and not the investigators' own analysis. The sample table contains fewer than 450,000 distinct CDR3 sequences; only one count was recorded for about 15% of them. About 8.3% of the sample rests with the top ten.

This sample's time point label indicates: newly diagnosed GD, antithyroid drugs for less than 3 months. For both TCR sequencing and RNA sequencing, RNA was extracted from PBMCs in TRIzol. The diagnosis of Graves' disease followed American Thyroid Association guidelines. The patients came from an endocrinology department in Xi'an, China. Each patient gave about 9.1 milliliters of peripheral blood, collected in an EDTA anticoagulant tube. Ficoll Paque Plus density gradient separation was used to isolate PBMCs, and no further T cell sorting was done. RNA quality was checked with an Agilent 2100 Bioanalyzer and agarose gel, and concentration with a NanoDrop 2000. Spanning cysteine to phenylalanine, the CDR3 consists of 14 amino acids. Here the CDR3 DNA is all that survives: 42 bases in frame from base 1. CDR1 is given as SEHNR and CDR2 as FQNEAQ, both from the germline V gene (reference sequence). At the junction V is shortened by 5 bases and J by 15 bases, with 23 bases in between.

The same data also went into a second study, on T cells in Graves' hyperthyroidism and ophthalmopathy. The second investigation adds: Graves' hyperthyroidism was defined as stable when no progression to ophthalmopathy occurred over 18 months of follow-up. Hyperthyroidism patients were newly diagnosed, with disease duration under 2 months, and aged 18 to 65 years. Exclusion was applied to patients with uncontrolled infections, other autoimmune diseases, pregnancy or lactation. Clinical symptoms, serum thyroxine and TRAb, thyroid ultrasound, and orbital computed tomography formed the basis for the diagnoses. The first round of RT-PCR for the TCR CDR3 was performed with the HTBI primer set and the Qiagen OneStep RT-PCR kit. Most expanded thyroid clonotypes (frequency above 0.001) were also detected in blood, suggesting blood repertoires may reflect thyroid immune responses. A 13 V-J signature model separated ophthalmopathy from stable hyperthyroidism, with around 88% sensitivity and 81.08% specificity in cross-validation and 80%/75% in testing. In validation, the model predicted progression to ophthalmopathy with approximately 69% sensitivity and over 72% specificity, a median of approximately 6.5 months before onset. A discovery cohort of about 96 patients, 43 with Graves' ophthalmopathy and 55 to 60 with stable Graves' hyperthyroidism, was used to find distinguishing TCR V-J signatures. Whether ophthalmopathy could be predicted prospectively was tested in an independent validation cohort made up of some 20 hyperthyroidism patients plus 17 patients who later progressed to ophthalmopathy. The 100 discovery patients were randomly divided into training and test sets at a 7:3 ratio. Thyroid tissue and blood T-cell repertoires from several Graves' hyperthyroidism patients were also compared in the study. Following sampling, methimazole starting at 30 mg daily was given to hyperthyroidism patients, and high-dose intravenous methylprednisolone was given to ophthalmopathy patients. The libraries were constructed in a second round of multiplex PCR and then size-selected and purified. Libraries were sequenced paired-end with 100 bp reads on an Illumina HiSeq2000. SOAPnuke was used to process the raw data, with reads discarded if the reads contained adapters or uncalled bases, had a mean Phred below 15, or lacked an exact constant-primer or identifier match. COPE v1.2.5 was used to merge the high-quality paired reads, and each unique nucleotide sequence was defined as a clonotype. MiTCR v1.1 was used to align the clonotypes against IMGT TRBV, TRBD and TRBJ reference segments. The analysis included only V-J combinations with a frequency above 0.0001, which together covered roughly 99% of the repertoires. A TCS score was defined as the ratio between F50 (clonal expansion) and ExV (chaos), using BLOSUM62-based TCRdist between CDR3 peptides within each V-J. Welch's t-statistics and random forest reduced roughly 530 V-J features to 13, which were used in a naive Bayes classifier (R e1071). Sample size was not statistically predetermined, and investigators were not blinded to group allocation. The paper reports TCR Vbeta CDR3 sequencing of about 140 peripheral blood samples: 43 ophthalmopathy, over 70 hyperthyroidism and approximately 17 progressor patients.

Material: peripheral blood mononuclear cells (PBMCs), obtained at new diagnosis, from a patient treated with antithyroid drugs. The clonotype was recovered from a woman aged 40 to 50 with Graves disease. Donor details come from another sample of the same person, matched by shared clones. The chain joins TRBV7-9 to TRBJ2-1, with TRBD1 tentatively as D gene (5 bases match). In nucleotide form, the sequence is TGTGCCAGCAGCGGACGACAAGGTACAGGATGGCGGTTCTTC. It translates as CASSGRQGTGWRFF.